The clone carrying this T cell receptor (beta chain) was counted a single time. The data originate from a study of PD-L1 blockade in urothelial cancer. Profiling relied on immunoSEQ multiplex PCR, and the TCRdb table lists in-frame clones only, not all of them. This table holds tens of thousands of clones, around nine tenths found once. The CDR3 runs to 14 residues. CDR1 and CDR2 (germline): SQVTM, ANQGSEA. The V gene end was trimmed by 7 bases and the J gene end by 10 bases; junction bases not matched to a gene: 13. Time point described: peripheral blood 6 weeks after treatment start. The rearrangement joins TRBV29-1 to TRBJ1-2; 12 bases are shared with TRBD1. The source of this sequence is a man aged 55-75 years with urothelial cancer. Sequencing used PBMCs, obtained around atezolizumab (anti-PD-L1) treatment. CDR3 nucleotide sequence: TGCAGCGCGGAGTCCACGGGACAGGGGGCATCCTACACCTTC. This codes for CSAESTGQGASYTF.